This T cell receptor (beta chain) came from a study of T cells in Graves' hyperthyroidism and ophthalmopathy. Study results and limitations: Prediction of ophthalmopathy progression came a median about 6 months pre-onset. Blood samples included most of the expanded thyroid clonotypes exceeding 0.001.

A NOSPECS grade of at least 4, a Clinical Activity Score of at least 3 and duration under 3 months were recorded in ophthalmopathy patients. PBMCs stemmed from around 10 ml fresh peripheral blood. V shed 6 bases and J shed 8 bases, with 16 bases lying between them. The CDR3 spans 13 residues. This clonotype was seen ten or more times. Its antigen is as yet unknown. What was amplified from RNA transcripts were TCR beta CDR3 regions. With the HTBI primer set, the TCR CDR3 went through a first round of RT-PCR. MiXCR was run by TCRdb on the multiplex PCR reads, yielding one entry per CDR3 protein. The table records about half a million distinct CDR3 sequences, roughly a quarter of them present only once.

The chain joins TRBV12-3 or TRBV12-4 to TRBJ1-1; D uncertain. Sequenced material: blood. This TCR came from a woman in her thirties with Graves' ophthalmopathy. This chain's CDR3 is CASSLLAEVEAFF. CDR3 in DNA: TGTGCCAGCAGCCTCCTGGCTGAGGTGGAAGCTTTCTTT.